This T cell receptor beta chain was identified in a study of T-cell reconstitution after alpha-beta-depleted transplantation in children. Findings and limits, study-wide: Reported findings indicate that, about two months after transplant, alpha-beta T cells came from several hundred expanded clones, which were derived from non-depleted graft cells. Surviving recipient T cells and thymic progenitors accounted for the high day-60 TCRbeta diversity observed in some patients. T cells produced anew were the main source of T-cell counts and diversity one year after transplant.

Unique molecular identifiers were built into the TCRbeta library. TCRdb itself ran the PCR reads through MiXCR, one entry per CDR3 protein. The sample shows under 250,000 distinct CDR3 sequences, approximately 24% of them seen only once. This clonotype was found a few times. Antigen unknown. The sample in question was PBMCs, mostly from graft donor cells, obtained 360 days after TCRalphabeta/CD19-depleted stem cell transplant. The TCR originated in a female patient aged 2 to 10 who had a stem cell transplant for congenital amegakaryocytic thrombocytopenia, so the T cells may come from the graft donor.

CDR3 coding DNA: TGTGCCACCAGCAAGAGGCTAGCGGGGGCCACAGATACGCAGTATTTT. Amino acid sequence: CATSKRLAGATDTQYF. This rearrangement joins TRBV15 to TRBJ2-3; 10 nucleotides match TRBD2. Germline CDR1 and CDR2: LNHNV and YYDKDF (reference sequence). The CDR3 covers 16 residues. The ends lost 4 bases at V and 2 bases at J; junction bases unmatched: 6. Full variable domain (remainder filled in from reference TRBV15 and TRBJ2-3): DAMVIQNPRYQVTQFGKPVTLSCSQTLNHNVMYWYQQKSSQAPKLLFHYYDKDFNNEADTPDNFQSRRPNTSFCFLDIRSPGLGDTAMYLCATSKRLAGATDTQYFGPGTRLTVL.